The source of this T cell receptor beta chain is a study of blood T cell repertoires in acute mononucleosis (TCRdb year 2020). Study-level background: Acute-phase samples, representing the primary response, were taken within 2 weeks of symptom onset. During acute infection, about 2% and 1% of blood CD8 T cells were made up of mean YVL-BR-specific and GLC-BM-specific cells, respectively. Mean blood EBV load was about 3.9 log10 genome copies per million B cells during acute infection and about 2.6 at convalescence.

The CDR3 holds 13 amino acids from the cysteine to the phenylalanine. The DNA shown is the 39-base CDR3, in frame from base 1. Based on the germline V gene, the CDR1 and CDR2 sequences are SGDLS and YYNGEE. As for this clone: A far larger clone is off by one base, so a read error is likely.

Total RNA from at least 9,500 sorted tetramer+ CD8 T cells was reverse transcribed into cDNA for TCR profiling. PCR amplification of CDR3 regions used primers annealing to V and J regions and added unique molecular identifiers so that templates could be tracked. TCRalpha and TCRbeta chains were profiled using the immunoSEQ platform, including its sequencing and error-correction standards. The original pipeline was this. Clonal copy numbers were corrected for sequencing and PCR errors, and CDR3s were defined according to IMGT conventions. Analysis was restricted to productive rearrangements and was performed with immunoSEQ Analyzer versions 2.0 and 3.0, and gene-pairing frequencies were further processed in Microsoft Excel. Circos plots were used to visualize V-J pairings, and MEME plus a custom motifSearch program were used to find CDR3 motifs. The OLGA algorithm was used to calculate the probability of generation of TCR sequences. Clonotypes found at both visits were termed persistent, clonotypes found only in the acute phase were termed nonpersistent, and clonotypes found only at convalescence were termed de novo. A public TCR was defined as an amino acid clonotype used by more than one donor. As stored in TCRdb, this immuneACCESS dataset retains in-frame rearrangements with V and J assigned. A fraction of the clones does not appear; measured against another copy, unresolved V genes explain less than half of the discrepancy, and the remainder lacks a known reason. V and J calls and clone size are copied from that table; D and trimming were computed from the DNA. The sample data list around 1,400 clones, and about 25% of these were observed just once. The top ten hold about 50% of the sample.

The label giving this sample's time point can be read as: acute infectious mononucleosis, at clinical presentation within 2 weeks of symptom onset (visit 1). The study tracked CD8 T cell responses to two immunodominant EBV epitopes, BRLF1 109 (YVL-BR) and BMLF1 280 (GLC-BM), over primary infection. A positive serum heterophile antibody test together with EBV viral capsid antigen-specific IgM pointed to primary EBV infection. Total CD8 T cells were first enriched from PBMCs by magnetic positive selection (MACS). A FACSAria III was used to sort live CD3+ CD8+ tetramer+ cells to a purity above 85%. A PE-conjugated tetramer loaded with the BMLF1 280-288 peptide was used to sort the cells. Directly ex vivo after tetramer sorting, the TCR repertoires of EBV epitope-specific CD8 T cells were deep-sequenced at acute infection and at convalescence. The donors were a few individuals between about 18 and 30 years old who had clinical acute infectious mononucleosis and laboratory evidence of primary EBV infection. Heparinized peripheral blood was collected when donors presented clinically with mononucleosis symptoms and again about 6 months afterward. Ficoll-Paque density gradient centrifugation was used to isolate PBMCs.

Overall study results and their limits: The low acute-to-convalescent clonotype overlap might be partly explained by sampling error, because only a fraction of each donor's blood was analyzed. Only roughly 8.1% of unique acute clonotypes persisted into convalescence, yet these made up most of the response; new diverse de novo clonotypes seemingly replaced the rest. Both chains appeared to be involved in GLC-BM selection, with public TCRbeta motifs on BV14-BJ2 and BV20-BJ1 being observed alongside a TCRalpha motif on AV5-AJ31. With just three donors in the cohort, the group averages were based on very few individuals.

This sequence was found in a young woman with infectious mononucleosis caused by EBV. The specimen comprised EBV GLC epitope tetramer+ CD8+ T cells sorted from PBMCs, sampled during acute infectious mononucleosis. This specimen's cell subset or site label, interpreted: CD8 T cells binding tetramer with EBV BMLF1 280-288 peptide (GLC-BM). The rearrangement combines TRBV9 with TRBJ2-7, with the D gene not confidently named. The bases are TGTGCCATCAGCGTAGCTGGAGAGGATGAGCAGTACTTC. Its product reads: CAISVAGEDEQYF.